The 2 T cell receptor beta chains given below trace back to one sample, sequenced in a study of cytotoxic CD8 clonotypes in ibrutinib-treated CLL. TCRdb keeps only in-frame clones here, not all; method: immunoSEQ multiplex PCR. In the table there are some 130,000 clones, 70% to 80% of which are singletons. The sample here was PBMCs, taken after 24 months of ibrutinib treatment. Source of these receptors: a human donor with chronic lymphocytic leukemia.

The CDR3 sequence is CASSLDPQGYGYTF. Written as DNA, the CDR3 is TGTGCCAGCAGCTTAGATCCTCAGGGATACGGCTACACCTTC. The rearrangement uses TRBV7-6 and TRBJ1-2, with D perhaps matching TRBD1 (5 bases). Germline V lookup: CDR1 SGHVS, CDR2 FNYEAQ. Between the trimmed V and J ends, which lost 1 base and 8 bases, there was a span of 14 bases. The CDR3 has 14 amino acids.

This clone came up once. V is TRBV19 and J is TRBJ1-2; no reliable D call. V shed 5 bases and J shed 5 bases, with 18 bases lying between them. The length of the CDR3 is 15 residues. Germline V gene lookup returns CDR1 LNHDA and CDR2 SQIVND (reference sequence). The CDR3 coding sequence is TGTGCCAGTAGTGGTAACACCCCCCTTACTTATGGCTACACCTTC. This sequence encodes CASSGNTPLTYGYTF.